The present T cell receptor (beta chain) was sequenced within a study of tumor-infiltrating lymphocytes in oesophageal squamous cell carcinoma. The V and J ends lost 1 base and 13 bases, in that order; junction bases with no gene match: 13. From germline, CDR1 is SGHVS and CDR2 FNYEAQ. The CDR3 is 14 amino acids. In its sample, this clonotype was seen once. TCRdb redid the calling of the PCR reads with MiXCR, one entry per CDR3 protein. Of about 13,000 distinct CDR3 sequences listed, roughly 51% are singletons. Sequenced: esophageal tumor tissue. V and J are TRBV7-6 and TRBJ2-7; TRBD1 aligns across 7 bases. This TCR derives from a male donor with esophageal squamous cell carcinoma. For the CDR3, the DNA is TGTGCCAGCAGCTTAGGTGTAGGGGGACAGACCCCTTACTTC. It yields the protein CASSLGVGGQTPYF.